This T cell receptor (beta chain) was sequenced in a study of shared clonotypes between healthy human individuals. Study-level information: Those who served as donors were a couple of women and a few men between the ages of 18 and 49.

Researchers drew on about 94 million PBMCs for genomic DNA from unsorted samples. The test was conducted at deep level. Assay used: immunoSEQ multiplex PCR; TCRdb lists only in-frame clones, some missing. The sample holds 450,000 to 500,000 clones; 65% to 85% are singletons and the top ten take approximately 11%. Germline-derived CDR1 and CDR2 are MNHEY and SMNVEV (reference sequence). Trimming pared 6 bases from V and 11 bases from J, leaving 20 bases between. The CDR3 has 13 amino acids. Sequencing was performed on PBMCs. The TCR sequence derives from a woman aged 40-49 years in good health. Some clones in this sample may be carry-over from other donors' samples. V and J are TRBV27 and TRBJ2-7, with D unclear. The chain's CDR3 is CASSPAVRRREYF. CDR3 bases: TGTGCCAGCAGCCCCGCGGTACGCCGTCGGGAGTACTTC.